This TCR beta chain originates from a study of blood T cell repertoires in COVID-19. Looking at the study overall: PBMCs, B-cell-depleted T cells, or T cells provided the cDNA or gDNA that made up the material.

The protocol was immunoSEQ multiplex PCR, while the TCRdb copy is restricted to in-frame clones and leaves out a portion. The repertoire consists of a few hundred thousand clones, with 75% to 90% occurring once and the leading ten covering approximately 3.7%. This CDR3 contains 15 residues. Trimming stripped 0 bases from V and 2 bases from J, with 9 bases between. Germline loops: CDR1 LNHNV, CDR2 YYDKDF (reference sequence). This clone was recorded once. V and J are TRBV15 and TRBJ2-3, with D tentatively TRBD1 (5 bases). This TCR derives from a woman aged 18-29 years with acute or convalescent COVID-19. Material: peripheral blood. The CDR3 nucleotides are TGTGCCACCAGCAGAGACGGCAGGGACACAGATACGCAGTATTTT. It encodes CATSRDGRDTDTQYF. Full variable domain (remainder filled in from reference TRBV15 and TRBJ2-3): DAMVIQNPRYQVTQFGKPVTLSCSQTLNHNVMYWYQQKSSQAPKLLFHYYDKDFNNEADTPDNFQSRRPNTSFCFLDIRSPGLGDTAMYLCATSRDGRDTDTQYFGPGTRLTVL.